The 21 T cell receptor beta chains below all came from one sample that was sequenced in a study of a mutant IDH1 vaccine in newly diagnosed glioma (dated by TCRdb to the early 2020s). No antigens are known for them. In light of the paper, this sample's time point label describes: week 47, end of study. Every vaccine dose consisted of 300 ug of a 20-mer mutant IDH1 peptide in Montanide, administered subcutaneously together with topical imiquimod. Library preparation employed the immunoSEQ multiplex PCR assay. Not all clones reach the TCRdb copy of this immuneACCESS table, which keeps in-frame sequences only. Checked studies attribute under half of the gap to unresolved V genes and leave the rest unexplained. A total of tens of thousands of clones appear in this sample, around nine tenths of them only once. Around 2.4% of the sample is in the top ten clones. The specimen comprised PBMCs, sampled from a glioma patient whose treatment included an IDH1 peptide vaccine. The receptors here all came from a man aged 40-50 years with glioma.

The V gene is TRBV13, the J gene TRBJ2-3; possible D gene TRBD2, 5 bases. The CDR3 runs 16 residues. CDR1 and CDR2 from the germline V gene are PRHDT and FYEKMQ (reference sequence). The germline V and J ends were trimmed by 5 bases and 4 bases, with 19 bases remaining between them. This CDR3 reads CASSGTEELGADTQYF. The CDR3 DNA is TGTGCCAGCAGCGGCACGGAAGAACTGGGAGCAGATACGCAGTATTTT. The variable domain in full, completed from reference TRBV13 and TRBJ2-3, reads AAGVIQSPRHLIKEKRETATLKCYPIPRHDTVYWYQQGPGQDPQFLISFYEKMQSDKGSIPDRFSAQQFSDYHSELNMSSLELGDSALYFCASSGTEELGADTQYFGPGTRLTVL.

Here the CDR3 DNA reads TGTGCCAGCAGCTTTCGGGACAATAGAGAGACCCAGTACTTC. Encoded protein: CASSFRDNRETQYF. The rearrangement links TRBV7-9 to TRBJ2-5; weak D call: TRBD1 (6 bases). The germline V and J ends were trimmed by 3 bases and 4 bases, with 12 bases remaining between them. Germline V gene data show CDR1 as SEHNR and CDR2 as FQNEAQ (reference sequence). The CDR3 is 14 residues long.

CDR3 in DNA: TGTGCCAGTAGTGGACAGGGAAACAATCAGCCCCAGCATTTT. Amino acid sequence: CASSGQGNNQPQHF. The rearrangement links TRBV19 to TRBJ1-5; 8 nucleotides align to TRBD1. After removal of 5 bases from V and 3 bases from J, the junction contained 3 bases not matched to a gene. Germline V CDR1 and CDR2: LNHDA, SQIVND (reference sequence). This CDR3 has 14 residues.

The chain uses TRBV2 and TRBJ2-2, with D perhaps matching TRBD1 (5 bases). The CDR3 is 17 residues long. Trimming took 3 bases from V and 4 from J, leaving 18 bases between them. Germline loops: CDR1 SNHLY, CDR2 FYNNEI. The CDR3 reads CASSEGGFQGITGELFF. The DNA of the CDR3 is TGTGCCAGCAGTGAGGGTGGATTTCAGGGCATCACCGGGGAGCTGTTTTTT.

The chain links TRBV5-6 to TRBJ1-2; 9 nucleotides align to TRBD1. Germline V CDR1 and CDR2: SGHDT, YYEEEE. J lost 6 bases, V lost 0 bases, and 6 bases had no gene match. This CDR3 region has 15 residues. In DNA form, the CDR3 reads TGTGCCAGCAGCTTGGACTTGGGGACAGGGCATGGCTACACCTTC. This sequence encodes CASSLDLGTGHGYTF.

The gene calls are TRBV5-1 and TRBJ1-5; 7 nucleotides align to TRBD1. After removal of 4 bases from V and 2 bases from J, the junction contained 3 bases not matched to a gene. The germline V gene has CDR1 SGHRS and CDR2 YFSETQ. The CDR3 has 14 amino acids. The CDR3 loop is CASSAGGGNQPQHF. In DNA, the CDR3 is TGCGCCAGCAGCGCAGGGGGTGGCAATCAGCCCCAGCATTTT. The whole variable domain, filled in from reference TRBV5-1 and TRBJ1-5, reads KAGVTQTPRYLIKTRGQQVTLSCSPISGHRSVSWYQQTPGQGLQFLFEYFSETQRNKGNFPGRFSGRQFSNSRSEMNVSTLELGDSALYLCASSAGGGNQPQHFGDGTRLSIL.

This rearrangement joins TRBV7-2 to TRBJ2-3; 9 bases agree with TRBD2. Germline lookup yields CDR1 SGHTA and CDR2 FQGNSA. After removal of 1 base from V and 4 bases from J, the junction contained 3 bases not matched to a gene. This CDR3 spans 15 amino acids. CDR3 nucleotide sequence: TGTGCCAGCAGCTTAGAAGCGGGGGGTCCAGATACGCAGTATTTT. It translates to CASSLEAGGPDTQYF.

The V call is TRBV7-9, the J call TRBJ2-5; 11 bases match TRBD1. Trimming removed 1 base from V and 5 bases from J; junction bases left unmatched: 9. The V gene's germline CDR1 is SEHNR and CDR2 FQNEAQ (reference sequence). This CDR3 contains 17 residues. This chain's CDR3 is CASSLGDGQGAGETQYF. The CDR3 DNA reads TGTGCCAGCAGCTTAGGAGACGGACAGGGGGCAGGGGAGACCCAGTACTTC.

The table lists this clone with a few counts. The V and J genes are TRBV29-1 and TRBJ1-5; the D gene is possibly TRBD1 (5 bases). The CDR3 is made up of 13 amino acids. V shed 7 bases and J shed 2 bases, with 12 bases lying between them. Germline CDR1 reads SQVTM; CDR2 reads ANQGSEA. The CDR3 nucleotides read TGCAGCGCACAGACAGCGGGCAATCAGCCCCAGCATTTT. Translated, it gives CSAQTAGNQPQHF. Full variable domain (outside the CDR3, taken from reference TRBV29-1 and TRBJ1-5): SAVISQKPSRDICQRGTSLTIQCQVDSQVTMMFWYRQQPGQSLTLIATANQGSEATYESGFVIDKFPISRPNLTFSTLTVSNMSPEDSSIYLCSAQTAGNQPQHFGDGTRLSIL.

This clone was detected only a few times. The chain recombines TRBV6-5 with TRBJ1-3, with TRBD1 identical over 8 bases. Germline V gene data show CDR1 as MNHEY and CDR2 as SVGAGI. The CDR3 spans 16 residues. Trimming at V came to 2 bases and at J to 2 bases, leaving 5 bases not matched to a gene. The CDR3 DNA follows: TGTGCCAGCAGTTACCTTCCGACAGGGGCTGGAAACACCATATATTTT. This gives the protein CASSYLPTGAGNTIYF.

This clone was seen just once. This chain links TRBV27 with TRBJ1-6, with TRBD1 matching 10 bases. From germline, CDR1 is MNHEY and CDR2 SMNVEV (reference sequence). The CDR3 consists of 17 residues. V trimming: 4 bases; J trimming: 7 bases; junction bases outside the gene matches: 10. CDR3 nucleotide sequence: TGTGCCAGCAGTTACTCGACAGGGGGCGCGTCGAATTCACCCCTCCACTTT. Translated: CASSYSTGGASNSPLHF.

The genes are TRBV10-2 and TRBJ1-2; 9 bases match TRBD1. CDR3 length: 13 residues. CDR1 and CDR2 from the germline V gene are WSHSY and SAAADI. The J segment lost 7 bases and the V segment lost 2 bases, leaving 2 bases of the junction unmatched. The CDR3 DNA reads TGCGCCAGCAGTGAGGGACAGGGGCTTGGCTACACCTTC. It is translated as CASSEGQGLGYTF.

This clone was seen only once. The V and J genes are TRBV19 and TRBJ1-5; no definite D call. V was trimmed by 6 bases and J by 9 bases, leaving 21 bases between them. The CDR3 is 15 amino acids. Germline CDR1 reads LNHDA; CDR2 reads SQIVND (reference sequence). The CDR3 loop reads CASSFRSETRWPQHF. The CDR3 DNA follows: TGTGCCAGTAGCTTTCGCAGCGAAACGAGGTGGCCCCAGCATTTT. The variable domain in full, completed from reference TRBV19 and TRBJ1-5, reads DGGITQSPKYLFRKEGQNVTLSCEQNLNHDAMYWYRQDPGQGLRLIYYSQIVNDFQKGDIAEGYSVSREKKESFPLTVTSAQKNPTAFYLCASSFRSETRWPQHFGDGTRLSIL.

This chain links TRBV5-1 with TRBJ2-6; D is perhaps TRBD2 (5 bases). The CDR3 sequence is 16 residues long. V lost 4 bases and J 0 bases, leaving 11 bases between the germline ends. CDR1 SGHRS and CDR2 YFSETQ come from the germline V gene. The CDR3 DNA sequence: TGCGCCAGCAGCCCCGGTCGGGGCTCTGGGGCCAACGTCCTGACTTTC. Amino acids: CASSPGRGSGANVLTF.

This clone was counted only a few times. The CDR3 protein is CASSVTSGGSTDTQYF. The CDR3 nucleotides read TGCGCCAGCAGCGTCACTAGCGGGGGGAGCACAGATACGCAGTATTTT. This chain connects TRBV5-1 to TRBJ2-3, with TRBD2 identical over 12 bases. J was trimmed by 0 bases and V by 4 bases; bases with no gene match: 3. The CDR3 has 16 amino acids. Looked up from germline, CDR1 is SGHRS and CDR2 is YFSETQ.

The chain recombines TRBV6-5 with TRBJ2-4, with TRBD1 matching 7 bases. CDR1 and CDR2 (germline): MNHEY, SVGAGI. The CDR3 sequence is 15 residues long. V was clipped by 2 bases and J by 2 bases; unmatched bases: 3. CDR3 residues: CASSYEGGPKNIQYF. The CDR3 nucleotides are TGTGCCAGCAGTTACGAAGGGGGCCCCAAAAACATTCAGTACTTC.

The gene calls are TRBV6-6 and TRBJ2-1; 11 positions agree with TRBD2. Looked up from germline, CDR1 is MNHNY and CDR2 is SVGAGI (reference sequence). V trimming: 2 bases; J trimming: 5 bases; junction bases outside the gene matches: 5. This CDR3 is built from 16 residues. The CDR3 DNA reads TGTGCCAGCAGTTACGAGACTAGCGGGGCCGACAATGAGCAGTTCTTC. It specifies CASSYETSGADNEQFF.

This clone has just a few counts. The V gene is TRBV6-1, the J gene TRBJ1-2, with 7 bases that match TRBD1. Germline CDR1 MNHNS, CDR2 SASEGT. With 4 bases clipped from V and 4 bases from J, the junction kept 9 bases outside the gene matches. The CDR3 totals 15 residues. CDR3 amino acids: CASSVPWDSRYGYTF. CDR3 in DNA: TGTGCCAGCAGTGTTCCGTGGGACAGCCGCTATGGCTACACCTTC.

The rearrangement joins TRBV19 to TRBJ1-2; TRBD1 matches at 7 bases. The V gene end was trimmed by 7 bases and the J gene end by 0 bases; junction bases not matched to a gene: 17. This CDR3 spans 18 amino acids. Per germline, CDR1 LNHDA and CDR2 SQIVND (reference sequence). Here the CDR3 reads CASTGSWGQRGSNYGYTF. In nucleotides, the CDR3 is TGTGCCAGTACGGGGTCGTGGGGACAGAGGGGTTCTAACTATGGCTACACCTTC.

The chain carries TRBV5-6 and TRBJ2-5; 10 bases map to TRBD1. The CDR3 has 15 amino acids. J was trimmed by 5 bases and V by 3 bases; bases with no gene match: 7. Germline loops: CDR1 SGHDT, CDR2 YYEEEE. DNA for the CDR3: TGTGCCAGCAGCTCCCGGACAGGGGGACAGGAGACCCAGTACTTC. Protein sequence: CASSSRTGGQETQYF.

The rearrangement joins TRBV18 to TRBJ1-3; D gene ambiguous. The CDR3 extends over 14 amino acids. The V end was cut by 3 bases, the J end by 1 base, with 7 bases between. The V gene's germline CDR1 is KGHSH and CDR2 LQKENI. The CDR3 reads CASSPALSGNTIYF. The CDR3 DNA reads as TGTGCCAGCTCACCGGCCCTATCTGGAAACACCATATATTTT.